Following are 7 T cell receptor beta chains from one sample sequenced in a study of identical twins. TCRdb ran MiXCR on the 5' RACE reads and lists one entry per CDR3 protein. The table shows roughly 750,000 distinct CDR3 sequences, with around 20% occurring only once. Another study also made use of these data, one on T cells expressing NK-cell markers.

Specimen: PBMCs. The source of these receptors is a woman younger than 35 in good health.

In this sample, this clonotype turned up a few times. V usage is TRBV6-1 and J usage is TRBJ2-7; weak D call: TRBD1 (6 bases). CDR3 size: 13 residues. Trimming removed 6 bases at V and 5 bases at J, with 14 bases between. Germline V CDR1 and CDR2: MNHNS, SASEGT. The CDR3 sequence: CASSSSGVHEQYF. CDR3 DNA: TGTGCCAGCAGCTCATCAGGGGTCCACGAGCAGTACTTC.

This chain's CDR3 is CATSSPFSQSRPQHF. The CDR3 region has the DNA TGTGCCACCAGCAGTCCCTTCAGCCAGTCGCGACCCCAGCATTTT. The chain carries TRBV15 and TRBJ1-5; D remains unclear. CDR1 LNHNV and CDR2 YYDKDF come from the germline V gene (reference sequence). Trimming shortened V by 3 bases and J by 10 bases, and 19 bases separated the two germline ends. CDR3 length: 15 amino acids.

A word on this clonotype: This may be a read error, as it is one base from a much larger clone. This chain connects TRBV4-2 to TRBJ2-1, with D uncertain. Germline V gene lookup returns CDR1 LGHNA and CDR2 YNFKEQ. The V gene lost 4 bases and the J gene lost 3 bases, with 19 bases spanning the gap. This CDR3 has 17 residues. CDR3 amino acids: CASSPWFGQSLYNEQFF. CDR3 bases: TGTGCCAGCAGCCCTTGGTTTGGCCAAAGCCTCTACAATGAGCAGTTCTTC.

J is TRBJ2-3 and V is TRBV27; D remains unclear. The CDR3 sequence is 12 residues long. Germline V lookup: CDR1 MNHEY, CDR2 SMNVEV (reference sequence). The germline V and J ends were trimmed by 5 bases and 4 bases, with 7 bases remaining between them. DNA of the CDR3: TGTGCCAGCAGTGGGTTTTCAGATACGCAGTATTTT. It codes for CASSGFSDTQYF.

The rearrangement uses TRBV9 and TRBJ2-5; the D is unclear. CDR3 length: 13 amino acids. CDR1 and CDR2 from the germline V gene are SGDLS and YYNGEE. V lost 1 base and J 3 bases, leaving 7 bases between the germline ends. This chain's CDR3 is CASSVSGKETQYF. The CDR3 region has the DNA TGTGCCAGCAGCGTAAGTGGGAAAGAGACCCAGTACTTC.

This clonotype occurred a few times. The chain recombines TRBV7-2 with TRBJ1-2; TRBD1 matches at 8 bases. Germline values: CDR1 SGHTA, CDR2 FQGNSA. The J segment lost 11 bases and the V segment lost 4 bases, leaving 9 bases of the junction unmatched. This CDR3 is built from 13 residues. Here the CDR3 DNA reads TGTGCCAGCAGCTCTTATGGACAGGGCGAGTACACCTTC. This translates into CASSSYGQGEYTF.

The chain links TRBV3-1 to TRBJ1-1; TRBD1 is a possible D gene (6 bases). CDR3 length: 16 residues. CDR1 and CDR2 from the germline V gene are LGHDT and YNNKEL (reference sequence). V was trimmed by 1 base and J by 0 bases, leaving 12 bases between them. CDR3 coding DNA: TGTGCCAGCAGCCAAGGACAGGCGATCATGAACACTGAAGCTTTCTTT. This encodes CASSQGQAIMNTEAFF.